A selection of T cell receptor beta chains follows, all from one sample in a study of vaccination and CD4 T cells after COVID-19. TCRdb processed the PCR reads anew with MiXCR; each CDR3 protein has one entry. The repertoire holds some 15,000 distinct CDR3 sequences, with less than 55% as singletons. The antigens these receptors bind are not known. Material for sequencing was CD4+ T cells from blood, cultured in vitro. The receptors were gathered from a human donor who had recovered from COVID-19. Both conserved end residues are part of each CDR3. Fields, in order: clone size, J gene, D gene, V gene, CDR3 DNA, CDR3 protein. The D gene is left open where the match is weak. A row's size may be missing; if present it is once, few, many or a size class.

clone size: .
J gene: TRBJ2-5
D gene: TRBD2
V gene: TRBV6-2/TRBV6-3
CDR3 DNA: TGTGCCAGCAGTTACTCGGGACTAGCAGAGACCCAGTACTTC
CDR3 protein: CASSYSGLAETQYF

clone size: .
J gene: TRBJ1-2
D gene: .
V gene: TRBV19
CDR3 DNA: TGTGCCAGTAGCCCCACGGGGATCGGGTATGGCTACACCTTC
CDR3 protein: CASSPTGIGYGYTF

clone size: .
J gene: TRBJ2-7
D gene: .
V gene: TRBV12-3/TRBV12-4
CDR3 DNA: TGTGCCAGCAGTTCGACGCCGCCGCTAGAGCAGTACTTC
CDR3 protein: CASSSTPPLEQYF

clone size: .
J gene: TRBJ2-3
D gene: TRBD2
V gene: TRBV7-7
CDR3 DNA: TGTGCTAGCAGCGGGACTAGCGGGGGCTCAATAACCACAGATACGCAGTATTTT
CDR3 protein: CASSGTSGGSITTDTQYF

clone size: few
J gene: TRBJ1-5
D gene: .
V gene: TRBV6-2/TRBV6-3
CDR3 DNA: TGTGCCACTAAGAGGGACACAGCCCAGCATTTT
CDR3 protein: CATKRDTAQHF

clone size: .
J gene: TRBJ2-7
D gene: .
V gene: TRBV7-2
CDR3 DNA: TGTGCCAGCAGCTTAGACCCTGGACGGTTATACGAGCAGTACTTC
CDR3 protein: CASSLDPGRLYEQYF

clone size: .
J gene: TRBJ2-1
D gene: TRBD2
V gene: TRBV20-1
CDR3 DNA: TGCAGTGCTAACACGAGGACTAGCGGATACAATGAGCAGTTCTTC
CDR3 protein: CSANTRTSGYNEQFF

clone size: .
J gene: TRBJ1-5
D gene: .
V gene: TRBV19
CDR3 DNA: TGTGCCAGTAACCCTCTGGATAGCAATCAGCCCCAGCATTTT
CDR3 protein: CASNPLDSNQPQHF

clone size: few
J gene: TRBJ1-2
D gene: .
V gene: TRBV21-1
CDR3 DNA: TGTGCCAGCAGCAAAGGACGGACCGGAGTCTATGGCTACACCTTC
CDR3 protein: CASSKGRTGVYGYTF

clone size: once
J gene: TRBJ1-3
D gene: .
V gene: TRBV6-2/TRBV6-3
CDR3 DNA: TGTGCCAGCAGACTTCCGACGCGGGGTTCCATATATTTT
CDR3 protein: CASRLPTRGSIYF

clone size: .
J gene: TRBJ2-1
D gene: TRBD1
V gene: TRBV24-1
CDR3 DNA: TGTGCCACCAGTGATTATGGGACAGGGGTTAGCAATGAGCAGTTCTTC
CDR3 protein: CATSDYGTGVSNEQFF

clone size: few
J gene: TRBJ1-5
D gene: TRBD1
V gene: TRBV28
CDR3 DNA: TGTGCCAGCACCGACAGGGAGAGGCAGCCCCAGCATTTT
CDR3 protein: CASTDRERQPQHF

clone size: few
J gene: TRBJ1-2
D gene: TRBD1
V gene: TRBV4-3
CDR3 DNA: TGCGCCAGCAGCCCCCGGGACAGTCGCTATGGCTACACCTTC
CDR3 protein: CASSPRDSRYGYTF

clone size: .
J gene: TRBJ1-2
D gene: .
V gene: TRBV20-1
CDR3 DNA: TGCAGTGCTGGGAAGGGCAGGGATAACACCTTC
CDR3 protein: CSAGKGRDNTF

clone size: medium-sized
J gene: TRBJ1-5
D gene: .
V gene: TRBV20-1
CDR3 DNA: TGCAGTGCTAGTCAGGGTAGCAATCAGCCCCAGCATTTT
CDR3 protein: CSASQGSNQPQHF

clone size: .
J gene: TRBJ1-6
D gene: .
V gene: TRBV15
CDR3 DNA: TGTGCCACCAGCAGCGGGATTTATTCACCCCTCCACTTT
CDR3 protein: CATSSGIYSPLHF

clone size: once
J gene: TRBJ2-1
D gene: TRBD1
V gene: TRBV10-3
CDR3 DNA: TGTGCCATCAGTAACCCCGGGACAGGGAACTCCTACAATGAGCAGTTCTTC
CDR3 protein: CAISNPGTGNSYNEQFF

clone size: .
J gene: TRBJ1-2
D gene: .
V gene: TRBV6-2/TRBV6-3
CDR3 DNA: TGTGCCAGCAGTTACTCGGGCCAGCTTGGCTACACCTTC
CDR3 protein: CASSYSGQLGYTF

clone size: .
J gene: TRBJ2-5
D gene: .
V gene: TRBV18
CDR3 DNA: TGTGCCAGCTCACCAAGGATGGGGGCAGTGATGGAGACCCAGTACTTC
CDR3 protein: CASSPRMGAVMETQYF

clone size: few
J gene: TRBJ2-5
D gene: .
V gene: TRBV2
CDR3 DNA: TGTGCCAGCAGCGCCGGACGGACCATCCAAGAGACCCAGTACTTC
CDR3 protein: CASSAGRTIQETQYF

clone size: .
J gene: TRBJ1-6
D gene: .
V gene: TRBV20-1
CDR3 DNA: TGCAGTGCTAGAGATACACAGCAGAATTCACCCCTCCACTTT
CDR3 protein: CSARDTQQNSPLHF

clone size: .
J gene: TRBJ1-2
D gene: .
V gene: TRBV7-8
CDR3 DNA: TGTGCCAGCAGTCCTACAGGGATGGACTATGGCTACACCTTC
CDR3 protein: CASSPTGMDYGYTF

clone size: .
J gene: TRBJ2-7
D gene: .
V gene: TRBV6-2/TRBV6-3
CDR3 DNA: TGTGCCAGCCTACGTCGCGGGACAGTCCGCTACGAGCAGTACTTC
CDR3 protein: CASLRRGTVRYEQYF

clone size: .
J gene: TRBJ2-1
D gene: TRBD2
V gene: TRBV6-2/TRBV6-3
CDR3 DNA: TGTGCCACACGCGGGAGCTCCTACAATGAGCAGTTCTTC
CDR3 protein: CATRGSSYNEQFF

clone size: few
J gene: TRBJ2-1
D gene: .
V gene: TRBV6-5
CDR3 DNA: TGTGCCAGCAGTTACGGGCTAGCGATCTACAATGAGCAGTTCTTC
CDR3 protein: CASSYGLAIYNEQFF

clone size: .
J gene: TRBJ2-5
D gene: TRBD2
V gene: TRBV11-3
CDR3 DNA: TGTGCCAGCAGTTCAGATAGCGGGAGAGGGGAGACCCAGTACTTC
CDR3 protein: CASSSDSGRGETQYF

clone size: few
J gene: TRBJ2-3
D gene: TRBD2
V gene: TRBV27
CDR3 DNA: TGTGCCAGCAGTTCGCCCGCCCCTAGCGGCAGCACAGATACGCAGTATTTT
CDR3 protein: CASSSPAPSGSTDTQYF

clone size: few
J gene: TRBJ2-7
D gene: .
V gene: TRBV5-1
CDR3 DNA: TGCGCCAGCAGCTTGGAAGGGGGAAACTACGAGCAGTACTTC
CDR3 protein: CASSLEGGNYEQYF

clone size: .
J gene: TRBJ2-1
D gene: TRBD2
V gene: TRBV6-1
CDR3 DNA: TGTGCCAGCACTCCTCGGAGCGGGAGGGGTAATGAGCAGTTCTTC
CDR3 protein: CASTPRSGRGNEQFF

clone size: few
J gene: TRBJ2-3
D gene: .
V gene: TRBV10-2
CDR3 DNA: TGCGCCAGCAGTGGTGGGGGACCGACCGCAGATACGCAGTATTTT
CDR3 protein: CASSGGGPTADTQYF

clone size: few
J gene: TRBJ1-2
D gene: .
V gene: TRBV20-1
CDR3 DNA: TGCAGTGCTATAACCCCGGGACGGGGGTCAGGCTACACCTTC
CDR3 protein: CSAITPGRGSGYTF